This TCR beta chain was captured by sequencing in a study of T cell responses to AZD1222 COVID-19 vaccine. Regarding the study as a whole: Epitopes outside B.1.351 and B.1.1.7 mutated regions reportedly drew nearly half of spike TCRs. Females outnumbered males among donors, who were mostly white British; clonal diversity was possibly underestimated. Two AZD1222 administrations were followed by greater Spike-specific TCR breadth and depth.

J lost 7 bases, V lost 3 bases, and 11 bases had no gene match. The germline gives CDR1 SGHVS, CDR2 FQNEAQ. The CDR3 is 16 amino acids. Repertoires were generated with immunoSEQ multiplex PCR, while TCRdb's copy carries only in-frame clones and drops some. The table shows around 120,000 clones, with over 75% occurring only once. Comment on this clone: What it binds is unknown.

The clonotype was recovered from an adult in good health. The specimen was peripheral blood, collected on day 0 of AZD1222 vaccination. The chain recombines TRBV7-8 with TRBJ2-5, with 10 bases lining up with TRBD2. The CDR3 reads CASSFTGLAPGGTQYF. The CDR3 bases are TGTGCCAGCAGCTTTACGGGACTAGCGCCCGGGGGGACCCAGTACTTC. The full variable domain, with the rest looked up from reference TRBV7-8 and TRBJ2-5, is GAGVSQSPRYKVAKRGQDVALRCDPISGHVSLFWYQQALGQGPEFLTYFQNEAQLDKSGLPSDRFFAERPEGSVSTLKIQRTQQEDSAVYLCASSFTGLAPGGTQYFGPGTRLLVL.